Listed here are 19 T cell receptor beta chains from one sample, sequenced in a study of beta chain features in type 1 diabetes. Study results and limitations: There was a moderate but significant shortening of TCRB CDR3s in all four CD4+ subsets of Type 1 diabetes patients.

Expressed TCRB transcripts got sequenced, as all isolated RNA was reverse transcribed. Some clones are missing from TCRdb's copy, which holds only in-frame ones; the method was immunoSEQ multiplex PCR. The sample includes 100,000 to 150,000 clones, roughly 15% seen only once; the top ten take under 2.5%. These receptors lack a known antigen. Sequencing was done on a sample of central memory CD4+ T cells from blood. Source of these receptors: a man aged 30 to 45 with type 1 diabetes.

The table lists this clone with a few counts. The chain recombines TRBV7-3 with TRBJ2-3, with TRBD2 identical over 13 bases. Germline CDR1 is SGHTA and CDR2 is FQGTGA. With 5 bases clipped from V and 2 bases from J, the junction kept 4 bases outside the gene matches. There are 16 residues in the CDR3. The CDR3 reads CASSPGTSGVTDTQYF. The CDR3 DNA reads as TGTGCCAGCAGCCCCGGGACTAGCGGGGTCACAGATACGCAGTATTTT.

This clone has just a few counts. The chain employs TRBV11-2 and TRBJ2-3; no clear D gene. This CDR3 spans 16 amino acids. The germline V gene encodes CDR1 SGHAT and CDR2 FQNNGV. V lost 5 bases, J lost 4 bases, and 19 bases lay in between. This chain's CDR3 is CASSPGSLVLADTQYF. The CDR3 nucleotides read TGTGCCAGCAGCCCGGGTTCTCTGGTTCTCGCAGATACGCAGTATTTT.

This clone was detected only a few times. V usage is TRBV6-1 and J usage is TRBJ2-1; TRBD1 matches at 9 bases. CDR1 MNHNS and CDR2 SASEGT come from the germline V gene. V dropped 4 bases and J dropped 5; count of bases not matched to a gene: 9. This CDR3 is 16 amino acids long. This CDR3 reads CASSGRQGVRNNEQFF. The CDR3 coding sequence is TGTGCCAGCAGTGGGCGACAGGGGGTCCGGAACAATGAGCAGTTCTTC.

V gene TRBV4-3 combines with J gene TRBJ2-2; the D is unclear. The CDR3 runs 15 residues. Germline lookup yields CDR1 LGHNA and CDR2 YSLEER. Trimming removed 0 bases at V and 0 bases at J, with 5 bases between. The CDR3: CASSQDTANTGELFF. The CDR3, as DNA: TGCGCCAGCAGCCAAGACACCGCGAACACCGGGGAGCTGTTTTTT.

The gene calls are TRBV29-1 and TRBJ2-1; 8 nucleotides line up with TRBD2. Germline CDR1 and CDR2: SQVTM and ANQGSEA. Trimming took 2 bases from V and 4 from J; bases not matched to a gene: 4. This CDR3 is 14 amino acids long. The CDR3 region is CSVERLAGYNEQFF. DNA for the CDR3: TGCAGCGTTGAAAGGCTAGCGGGTTACAATGAGCAGTTCTTC.

This clone was detected only a few times. This sequence joins TRBV30 and TRBJ1-4; D ambiguous. The CDR3 is 14 residues long. V was pared by 1 base and J by 3 bases, with 9 bases between. Per the germline V gene, CDR1 is GTSNPN and CDR2 is SVGIG (reference sequence). The DNA for the CDR3 is TGTGCCTGGAGTGCGGCCGGATCTAATGAAAAACTGTTTTTT. Its translation: CAWSAAGSNEKLFF.

The chain has TRBV6-1 and TRBJ2-3, with unresolved D. V gave up 2 bases and J gave up 3 bases, with 6 bases separating them. Germline V lookup: CDR1 MNHNS, CDR2 SASEGT. This CDR3 spans 13 amino acids. This CDR3 reads CASSERITDTQYF. CDR3 coding DNA: TGTGCCAGCAGTGAACGTATAACAGATACGCAGTATTTT.

At least ten counts were recorded for this clone. V and J are TRBV5-8 and TRBJ2-6; weak D call: TRBD2 (6 bases). The CDR3 loop spans 15 amino acids. Trimming took off 6 bases at V and 4 bases at J, with 14 bases between the two ends. Germline loops: CDR1 SGHTS, CDR2 YDEGEE. The CDR3 loop reads CASNRERAGANVLTF. In DNA form, the CDR3 reads TGTGCCAGCAACCGAGAGCGGGCAGGGGCCAACGTCCTGACTTTC.

The chain joins TRBV7-2 to TRBJ2-5; D may be TRBD1 (8 bases). V dropped 5 bases and J dropped 11 bases, with 21 bases sitting between them. CDR3 length equals 14 residues. The V gene's germline CDR1 is SGHTA and CDR2 FQGNSA. DNA of the CDR3: TGTGCCAGCAGCATACCTAGCAGGGGGCGGGAGCAGTACTTC. Translation gives CASSIPSRGREQYF.

The chain links TRBV10-3 to TRBJ2-2; 10 bases fit TRBD1. The CDR3 spans 15 residues. V was pared by 7 bases and J by 4 bases, with 6 bases of the junction left unmatched. Germline V lookup: CDR1 ENHRY, CDR2 SYGVKD. CDR3 region: CAITSGQGGTGELFF. The CDR3 DNA sequence: TGTGCCATCACCAGTGGACAGGGGGGCACCGGGGAGCTGTTTTTT.

In this sample, this clone turned up a few times. The chain recombines TRBV25-1 with TRBJ2-7; D is possibly TRBD2 (6 bases). CDR1 and CDR2 (germline): MGHDK, SYGVNS. There are 13 residues in the CDR3. The V end lost 1 base, the J end lost 3 bases, and 7 bases lay between the germline ends. CDR3 protein: CASSEWRGYEQYF. The CDR3 coding sequence is TGTGCCAGCAGTGAATGGAGGGGCTACGAGCAGTACTTC.

The J gene is TRBJ2-3, the V gene TRBV28; 9 bases line up with TRBD1. J was trimmed by 6 bases and V by 5 bases; bases with no gene match: 9. This CDR3 is 15 amino acids long. Germline V gene sequence: CDR1 MDHEN, CDR2 SYDVKM. The CDR3 bases are TGTGCCAGCAGTCCCGCGGGACAGGGATCGGATACGCAGTATTTT. Encoded protein: CASSPAGQGSDTQYF.

The chain uses TRBV16 and TRBJ2-5; D unresolved. Germline V gene data show CDR1 as KGHSY and CDR2 as FQNENV. The CDR3 runs 12 residues. V lost 0 bases, J lost 3 bases, and 2 bases lay in between. The DNA of the CDR3 is TGTGCCAGCAGCCAATCAGAAGAGACCCAGTACTTC. Protein: CASSQSEETQYF.

This clone was seen more than once but under ten times. The chain joins TRBV7-9 to TRBJ1-6, with D uncertain. CDR3 size: 14 residues. The ends were cut back, 1 base at V and 14 bases at J, with 15 bases in the middle. Germline CDR1 and CDR2: SEHNR and FQNEAQ (reference sequence). The CDR3 spells CASSLDAEAQALHF. CDR3 bases: TGTGCCAGCAGCTTAGATGCAGAAGCCCAGGCCCTCCACTTT.

This clone was recorded a few times. The chain has TRBV6-6 and TRBJ1-1, with D perhaps TRBD1 (6 bases). The V end was cut by 6 bases, the J end by 3 bases, with 11 bases between. Germline V gene data show CDR1 as MNHNY and CDR2 as SVGAGI (reference sequence). This CDR3 spans 13 amino acids. Here the CDR3 reads CASSSTGDTEAFF. For the CDR3, the DNA is TGTGCCAGCAGCTCGACAGGTGACACTGAAGCTTTCTTT.

The chain is built from TRBV7-9 and TRBJ1-4; 9 bases map to TRBD1. CDR1 SEHNR and CDR2 FQNEAQ come from the germline V gene (reference sequence). This CDR3 has 14 amino acids. Unmatched junction bases numbered 6, after V lost 5 bases and J lost 8 bases. The CDR3 region has the DNA TGTGCCAGCAGCCAGGACAGGGGAAGCGAAAAACTGTTTTTT. It is translated as CASSQDRGSEKLFF.

V is TRBV29-1 and J is TRBJ1-2; tentative D call: TRBD1 (6 bases). Germline V gene lookup returns CDR1 SQVTM and CDR2 ANQGSEA. The CDR3 spans 13 residues. The V and J ends lost 7 bases and 2 bases respectively, with 14 bases between them. The CDR3, as DNA: TGCAGCGCTACAGGGCCCGAAAACTATGGCTACACCTTC. Its protein product is CSATGPENYGYTF.

This sequence joins TRBV5-1 and TRBJ2-5, with TRBD1 identical over 10 bases. V was clipped by 0 bases and J by 3 bases; unmatched bases: 2. Germline CDR1 SGHRS, CDR2 YFSETQ. This CDR3 region has 15 residues. The CDR3 region has the DNA TGCGCCAGCAGCTTGGCTGGGACAGGGGAAGAGACCCAGTACTTC. Its translation: CASSLAGTGEETQYF.

The table lists this clone with a few counts. J is TRBJ1-2 and V is TRBV6-5, with D possibly being TRBD1 (5 bases). Per the germline V gene, CDR1 is MNHEY and CDR2 is SVGAGI. V dropped 0 bases and J dropped 7 bases, with 6 bases sitting between them. There are 12 residues in the CDR3. The CDR3 sequence is CASSYSQGGYTF. The CDR3, as DNA: TGTGCCAGCAGTTACTCGCAGGGTGGCTACACCTTC.